Following are 2 T cell receptor beta chains from one sample sequenced in a study of OX40 agonist ivuxolimab in advanced cancers. Libraries were built with the immunoSEQ multiplex PCR assay. In TCRdb, the immuneACCESS table is reduced to in-frame sequences with V and J assigned. These tables do not hold every clone; where another copy was compared, an unresolved V gene accounts for under half, and the others remain unexplained. In all, the sample holds under 95,000 clones, and 84% of those were seen once. Around 2.7% of the sample comes from the top ten. The sequences come from CD4+ or CD8+ T cells sorted from blood, collected in a trial of the OX40 agonist ivuxolimab. These receptor sequences come from an adult with an advanced solid tumor such as melanoma, head and neck, liver or kidney cancer.

V gene TRBV5-6 combines with J gene TRBJ2-3; D possibly uses TRBD1 or TRBD2 (6 bases each). The V gene lost 1 base and the J gene lost 1 base, with 13 bases spanning the gap. CDR3 size: 16 residues. From germline, CDR1 is SGHDT and CDR2 YYEEEE. The CDR3: CASSLIGGGGTDTQYF. The CDR3 DNA reads as TGTGCCAGCAGCTTGATTGGGGGCGGGGGCACAGATACGCAGTATTTT.

The CDR3 nucleotides read TGTGCCAGCAGCCAGGGACTAGCGGGGGCGGCCTACGAGCAGTACTTC. Translation gives CASSQGLAGAAYEQYF. J is TRBJ2-7 and V is TRBV14; TRBD2 matches 14 bases. Per germline, CDR1 SGHDN and CDR2 FVKESK. With 3 bases clipped from V and 2 bases from J, the junction kept 3 bases outside the gene matches. CDR3 length: 16 residues. The full variable domain, with the rest looked up from reference TRBV14 and TRBJ2-7, is EAGVTQFPSHSVIEKGQTVTLRCDPISGHDNLYWYRRVMGKEIKFLLHFVKESKQDESGMPNNRFLAERTGGTYSTLKVQPAELEDSGVYFCASSQGLAGAAYEQYFGPGTRLTVT.